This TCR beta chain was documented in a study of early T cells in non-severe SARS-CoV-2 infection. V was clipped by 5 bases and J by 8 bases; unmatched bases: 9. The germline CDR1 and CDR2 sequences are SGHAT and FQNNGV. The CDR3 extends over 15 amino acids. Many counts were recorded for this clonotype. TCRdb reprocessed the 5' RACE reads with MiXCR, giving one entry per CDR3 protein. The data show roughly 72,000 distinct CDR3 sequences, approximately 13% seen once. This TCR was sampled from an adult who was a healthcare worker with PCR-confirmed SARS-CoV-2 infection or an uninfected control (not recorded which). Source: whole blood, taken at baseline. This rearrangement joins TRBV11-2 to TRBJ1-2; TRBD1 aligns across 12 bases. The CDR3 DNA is TGTGCCAGCAGCCCCGGGACAGGGGGCCCCCGGGGCTACACCTTC. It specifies CASSPGTGGPRGYTF.